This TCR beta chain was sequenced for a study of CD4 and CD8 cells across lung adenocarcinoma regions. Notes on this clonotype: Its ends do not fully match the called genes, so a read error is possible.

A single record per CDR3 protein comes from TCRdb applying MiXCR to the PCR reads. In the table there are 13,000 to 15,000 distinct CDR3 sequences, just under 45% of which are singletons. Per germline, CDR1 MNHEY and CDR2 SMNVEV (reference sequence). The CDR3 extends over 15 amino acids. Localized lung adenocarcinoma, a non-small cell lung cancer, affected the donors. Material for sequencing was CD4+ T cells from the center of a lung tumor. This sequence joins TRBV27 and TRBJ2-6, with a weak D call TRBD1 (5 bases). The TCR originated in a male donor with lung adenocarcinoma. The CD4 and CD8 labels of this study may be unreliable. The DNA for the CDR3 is TGTGCCAGCAGTTTCGGACACTCTGGGGCCAACGTCCTGTACTTC. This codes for CASSFGHSGANVLYF.